This TCR beta chain emerged from a study of T cell clonotyping in hematopoietic cell transplantation. Overall study results and limits: Recipient TCR diversity dropped after transplant; expanded clonotypes rose from day 30 to 180.

This sample's time point: recipient sample about 28 days before transplant, after cytoreduction. This table comes from immunoSEQ multiplex PCR, and its TCRdb copy is limited to in-frame clones, with some not included. The sample consists of about 43,000 clones, roughly 85% of them appearing once. Of note for this clone: The antigen is undetermined.

The sample here was peripheral blood mononuclear cells, taken before stem cell transplant. The origin of this receptor is a man aged 55 to 70 with acute myeloid leukemia. Some clones in this sample may be carry-over from other donors' samples.

DNA for the CDR3: TGCGCCAGCAGCTTGGTTGGTTTGTGGGACGAAGGGTTACCTGTGAACGAGCAGTACTTC. Its translation: CASSLVGLWDEGLPVNEQYF. V and J are TRBV5-1 and TRBJ2-7; D may match TRBD1 or TRBD2 (5 bases each). With 0 bases removed from V and 5 bases from J, the gap between germline ends came to 30 bases. CDR1 SGHRS and CDR2 YFSETQ come from the germline V gene. This CDR3 is 20 amino acids long.